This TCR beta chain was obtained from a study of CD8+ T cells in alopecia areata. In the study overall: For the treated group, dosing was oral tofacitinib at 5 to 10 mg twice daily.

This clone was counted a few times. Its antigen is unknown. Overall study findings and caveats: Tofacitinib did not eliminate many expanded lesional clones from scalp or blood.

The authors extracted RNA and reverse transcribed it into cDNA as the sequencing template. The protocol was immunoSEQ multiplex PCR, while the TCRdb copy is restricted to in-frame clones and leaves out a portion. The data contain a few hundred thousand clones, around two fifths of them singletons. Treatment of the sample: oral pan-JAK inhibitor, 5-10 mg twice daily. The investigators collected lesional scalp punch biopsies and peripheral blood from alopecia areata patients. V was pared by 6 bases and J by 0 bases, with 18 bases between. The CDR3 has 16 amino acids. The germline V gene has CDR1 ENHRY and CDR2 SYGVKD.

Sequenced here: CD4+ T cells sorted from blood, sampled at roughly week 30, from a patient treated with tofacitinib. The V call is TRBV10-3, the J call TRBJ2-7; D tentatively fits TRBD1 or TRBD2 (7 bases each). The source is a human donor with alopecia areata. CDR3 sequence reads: CAIRREGARPSYEQYF. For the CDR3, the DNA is TGTGCCATCAGAAGGGAGGGGGCGAGACCCTCCTACGAGCAGTACTTC.